The 6 T cell receptor beta chains below all came from one sample that was sequenced in a study of blood T cell repertoires in COVID-19. TCRdb's table, derived via immunoSEQ multiplex PCR, lists solely in-frame clones and lacks some. The sample holds about 140,000 clones, around three quarters seen once. Input material: peripheral blood. These receptors were collected from a man aged 60-69 years with acute or convalescent COVID-19.

The rearrangement links TRBV19 to TRBJ1-1, with a tentative D call TRBD1 (6 bases). Germline CDR1 reads LNHDA; CDR2 reads SQIVND (reference sequence). V shed 7 bases and J shed 2 bases, with 17 bases lying between them. The CDR3 runs 15 residues. The CDR3 is CASTGGREGNTEAFF. DNA of the CDR3: TGTGCCAGTACTGGGGGCAGGGAGGGTAACACTGAAGCTTTCTTT.

The V and J genes are TRBV6-5 and TRBJ1-1, with D hard to call. Trimming removed 5 bases from V and 4 bases from J, with 14 bases in between. CDR1 MNHEY and CDR2 SVGAGI come from the germline V gene. This CDR3 has 14 amino acids. The CDR3 region is CASSQLDGVTEAFF. As DNA, the CDR3 is TGTGCCAGCAGTCAACTAGACGGGGTCACTGAAGCTTTCTTT.

This chain uses TRBV29-1 with TRBJ1-4; 8 bases are shared with TRBD1. This CDR3 is 13 amino acids long. The germline gives CDR1 SQVTM, CDR2 ANQGSEA. V trimming: 4 bases; J trimming: 7 bases; junction bases outside the gene matches: 5. This CDR3 is CSVGTGMGEKLFF. The CDR3 DNA follows: TGCAGCGTTGGGACAGGGATGGGTGAAAAACTGTTTTTT.

J is TRBJ2-7 and V is TRBV27, with 9 bases that match TRBD2. The length of the CDR3 is 16 residues. V lost 2 bases to trimming and J lost 0 bases; unmatched junction nucleotides: 5. Germline values: CDR1 MNHEY, CDR2 SMNVEV (reference sequence). CDR3: CASSLVSGSVSYEQYF. CDR3 coding DNA: TGTGCCAGCAGTTTAGTTAGCGGGAGCGTCTCCTACGAGCAGTACTTC.

The CDR3 sequence is CASSVLRGATDTQYF. The CDR3 coding sequence is TGTGCCAGCAGCGTTCTCAGGGGGGCTACAGATACGCAGTATTTT. The rearrangement joins TRBV2 to TRBJ2-3, with a possible D match to TRBD1 (7 bases). In germline, CDR1 is SNHLY, CDR2 FYNNEI. Trimming cost V 6 bases and J 3 bases, with 16 bases left between them. The CDR3 extends over 15 amino acids.

This clone was seen only a few times. The gene calls are TRBV7-6 and TRBJ2-2; D is unresolved. There are 14 residues in the CDR3. Trimming took 1 base from V and 4 from J, leaving 7 bases between them. Germline V gene data show CDR1 as SGHVS and CDR2 as FNYEAQ. The CDR3 region is CASSLGLLTGELFF. In nucleotides, the CDR3 is TGTGCCAGCAGCTTAGGACTCCTCACCGGGGAGCTGTTTTTT.